The TCR beta chain described here comes from a study of ipilimumab plus nivolumab after autologous stem cell transplantation. The overall study: DLBCL patients had primary refractory or relapsed disease. Study-level findings and limits: Per the authors, repertoire, Treg and microbiota data justify further study.

Trimming took 7 bases from V and 3 from J, leaving 12 bases between them. Germline CDR1 reads MNHNS; CDR2 reads SASEGT. The CDR3 is 13 amino acids. This table comes from immunoSEQ multiplex PCR, and its TCRdb copy is limited to in-frame clones, with some not included. The top ten hold approximately 2.2% of the sample, which has over 75,000 clones, 83% seen once. Checkpoint therapy with ipilimumab 1 mg/kg began 14 to 28 days after transplant. Patients got 3 mg/kg IV nivolumab weeks 1, 4, 7, 10, then biweekly through week 26. Notes on this clone: Its specificity is not known.

The chain employs TRBV6-1 and TRBJ1-2; D remains unclear. The sample in question was PBMCs, obtained in a trial of ipilimumab plus nivolumab as post-transplant consolidation. The receptor was isolated from a male donor with diffuse large B-cell lymphoma. The CDR3 protein is CASTSTAYYGYTF. CDR3 sequence (DNA): TGTGCCAGCACGAGTACAGCTTACTATGGCTACACCTTC.